Sequencing of this TCR beta chain was carried out in a study of shared clonotypes between healthy human individuals. This CDR3 is 14 amino acids long. Germline CDR1 and CDR2: SGHRS and YFSETQ. Deletions cut 2 bases from V and 2 bases from J, with 10 bases between. In regard to this clone: Its antigen is not known.

The naive CD8 subset, CD45RO-negative cells positively selected for CCR7, excluded terminally differentiated effector memory CD45RA+ cells. The donor population consisted of healthy HIV-negative adults with no recent acute infections or vaccinations. Profiling relied on immunoSEQ multiplex PCR, and the TCRdb table lists in-frame clones only, not all of them. The table lists approximately 2,000,000 clones, around 95% of them singletons. Study observations and caveats: When compared with the clonotypes that were shared by all four sorted-subset donors, the non-shared clonotypes turned out to have lower generation probabilities. Naive CD4 clonotypes were shared across several donors at roughly 5.5%.

Sequenced: naive CD8+ T cells from PBMCs. This receptor was obtained from a man aged 18 to 35 in good health. Some clones in this sample may be carry-over from other donors' samples. V gene TRBV5-1 combines with J gene TRBJ1-2, with D unresolved. The CDR3 protein is CASSFDWQNYGYTF. In DNA, the CDR3 is TGCGCCAGCAGCTTCGACTGGCAGAACTATGGCTACACCTTC.